This T cell receptor (beta chain) was documented in a study of shared clonotypes between healthy human individuals. Findings of the study overall: The expectation was that sequencing depth would affect clonotype sharing among donors.

Turning to this clone: Its matching antigen is unknown.

CD8 cells classed as naive were CD45RO-negative and positively selected for CCR7, excluding terminally differentiated effector memory CD45RA+ cells. The V and J ends lost 0 bases and 1 base respectively, with 9 bases between them. Germline V CDR1 and CDR2: MGHRA, YSYEKL. The CDR3 has 15 amino acids. Libraries were prepared by immunoSEQ multiplex PCR; TCRdb keeps only in-frame clonotypes and omits some of them. The sample includes about 590,000 clones, around 95% of them seen just once. The chain is built from TRBV4-1 and TRBJ1-1; TRBD1 might be the D (6 bases). The sequence came from a woman under 40 in good health. Source material: naive CD8+ T cells sorted from blood. CDR3 in amino acids: CASSQDSRGNTEAFF. The CDR3 region has the DNA TGCGCCAGCAGCCAAGACTCCAGGGGGAACACTGAAGCTTTCTTT.